This passage covers 22 T cell receptor beta chains from one sample sequenced in a study of blood T cell repertoires in COVID-19. TCRdb's table, derived via immunoSEQ multiplex PCR, lists solely in-frame clones and lacks some. This sample has more than 55,000 clones, with around 82% found just once. The sequencing sample was made of peripheral blood. The receptor source for this set is an older man with active or convalescent COVID-19.

This chain links TRBV10-3 with TRBJ2-1, with D possibly TRBD1 on 5 matching bases. The CDR3 extends over 16 amino acids. Germline-derived CDR1 and CDR2 are ENHRY and SYGVKD. Trimming pared 4 bases from V and 7 bases from J, leaving 20 bases between. In DNA, the CDR3 is TGTGCCATCAGTGGGGGCCGGGCCTCGGGTACAAATGAGCAGTTCTTC. As protein: CAISGGRASGTNEQFF.

The chain combines TRBV5-4 with TRBJ2-1; 14 bases align to TRBD2. CDR1 is SGHNT, CDR2 YYREEE, per germline (reference sequence). With 4 bases clipped from V and 6 bases from J, the junction kept 6 bases outside the gene matches. CDR3 length: 16 amino acids. The CDR3 DNA is TGTGCCAGCAGCGGACTAGCGGGGGGCCGAAGCAATGAGCAGTTCTTC. It encodes CASSGLAGGRSNEQFF.

The chain is built from TRBV6-5 and TRBJ2-2, with 9 bases matching TRBD1. Trimming took 7 bases from V and 6 from J; bases not matched to a gene: 9. Germline V gives CDR1 MNHEY, CDR2 SVGAGI. The CDR3 spans 15 residues. CDR3 DNA sequence: TGTGCCAGCACAAGGACAGGGGCAGCATCCGGGGAGCTGTTTTTT. Its translation: CASTRTGAASGELFF.

The chain couples TRBV7-9 to TRBJ2-3; a possible D gene is TRBD1 (6 bases). Germline CDR1 and CDR2: SEHNR and FQNEAQ (reference sequence). The CDR3 is 16 residues long. V lost 5 bases to trimming and J lost 2 bases, with 17 bases between them. In nucleotides, the CDR3 is TGTGCCAGCAGCCCCCTTGAGGGGGATCCCACAGATACGCAGTATTTT. This encodes CASSPLEGDPTDTQYF.

V usage is TRBV24-1 and J usage is TRBJ2-5; D is possibly TRBD1 (7 bases). V gave up 4 bases and J gave up 5 bases, with 10 bases separating them. The CDR3 is made up of 13 amino acids. CDR1 and CDR2 from the germline V gene are KGHDR and SFDVKD. The CDR3 is CATSDSGGETQYF. As DNA, the CDR3 is TGTGCCACCAGTGACTCAGGGGGGGAGACCCAGTACTTC.

This chain's CDR3 is CASSQGQTSYEQYF. Here the CDR3 DNA reads TGTGCCAGCAGCCAGGGACAGACCTCCTACGAGCAGTACTTC. V is TRBV11-3 and J is TRBJ2-7, with 7 bases fitting TRBD1. V lost 5 bases to trimming and J lost 0 bases; unmatched junction nucleotides: 4. CDR3 size: 14 residues. Looked up from germline, CDR1 is SGHNT and CDR2 is YENEEA.

The J gene is TRBJ1-5, the V gene TRBV2; a possible D gene is TRBD1 (6 bases). This CDR3 has 13 residues. Trimming stripped 8 bases from V and 2 bases from J, with 10 bases between. Germline V gene lookup returns CDR1 SNHLY and CDR2 FYNNEI. The CDR3 here is CASGGTGNQPQHF. In DNA form, the CDR3 reads TGTGCCAGCGGGGGCACGGGCAATCAGCCCCAGCATTTT.

The genes are TRBV6-5 and TRBJ2-3; tentatively, D is TRBD2 (6 bases). CDR3 length: 13 amino acids. Trimming cost V 9 bases and J 3 bases, with 13 bases left between them. CDR1 and CDR2 from the germline V gene are MNHEY and SVGAGI. CDR3: CASNLGTTDTQYF. In nucleotides, the CDR3 is TGTGCCAGTAACCTCGGGACTACAGATACGCAGTATTTT.

This chain connects TRBV11-1 to TRBJ2-3; TRBD2 agrees at 8 bases. The length of the CDR3 is 16 residues. In germline, CDR1 is SGHAT, CDR2 FQDESV (reference sequence). Trimming took 0 bases from V and 2 from J; bases not matched to a gene: 4. The CDR3 DNA reads as TGTGCCAGCAGCTTAGCATGGCGGGGGGTCACAGATACGCAGTATTTT. Amino acid sequence: CASSLAWRGVTDTQYF.

This clone came up many times. The chain recombines TRBV19 with TRBJ2-7; 9 bases are shared with TRBD1. This CDR3 comprises 13 residues. The germline V gene encodes CDR1 LNHDA and CDR2 SQIVND (reference sequence). The ends lost 4 bases at V and 8 bases at J; junction bases unmatched: 6. For the CDR3, the DNA is TGTGCCAGTAGTACTCCCGGGACAGGGAAGCAGTACTTC. Translating gives CASSTPGTGKQYF.

The DNA for the CDR3 is TGTGCCAGCAGTTGGACGACTAGCCTCACCTCCTACAATGAGCAGTTCTTC. This gives the protein CASSWTTSLTSYNEQFF. The chain couples TRBV27 to TRBJ2-1; 7 bases align to TRBD2. This CDR3 is 17 amino acids long. The germline V gene encodes CDR1 MNHEY and CDR2 SMNVEV (reference sequence). Losses at the gene ends were 4 bases for V and 0 bases for J; bases not matched to a gene: 9.

The V call is TRBV11-2, the J call TRBJ2-1; D is perhaps TRBD2 (7 bases). The CDR3 is 16 residues long. Trimming removed 1 base at V and 5 bases at J, with 15 bases between. Germline V gives CDR1 SGHAT, CDR2 FQNNGV. The CDR3 nucleotides are TGTGCCAGCAGCTTAGCGTGGGGGCTAGCGGACAATGAGCAGTTCTTC. As protein: CASSLAWGLADNEQFF. Full variable domain (outside the CDR3, taken from reference TRBV11-2 and TRBJ2-1): EAGVAQSPRYKIIEKRQSVAFWCNPISGHATLYWYQQILGQGPKLLIQFQNNGVVDDSQLPKDRFSAERLKGVDSTLKIQPAKLEDSAVYLCASSLAWGLADNEQFFGPGTRLTVL.

About this clone itself: One end of the junction fails to match germline, which may point to a read error. This chain connects TRBV6-6 to TRBJ1-5; possible D gene TRBD1, 5 bases. Germline values: CDR1 MNHNY, CDR2 SVGAGI (reference sequence). The CDR3 runs to 15 residues. This chain's CDR3 is CASRESGGRNLPQHF. CDR3 sequence (DNA): TGTGCCAGCAGGGAATCGGGGGGTAGGAATCTGCCCCAGCATTTT.

The table lists this clone with a count of one. The chain is built from TRBV5-6 and TRBJ2-5; 11 bases match TRBD2. The CDR3 has 17 amino acids. Germline V gives CDR1 SGHDT, CDR2 YYEEEE. The junction had 5 bases not matched to a gene; V was cut back by 0 bases and J by 1 base. CDR3: CASSLGLAGLFQETQYF. CDR3 sequence (DNA): TGTGCCAGCAGCTTGGGACTAGCGGGACTATTCCAAGAGACCCAGTACTTC.

The V call is TRBV3-1 (or the pseudogene TRBV3-2), the J call TRBJ2-3; D is uncertain. Trimming took 2 bases from V and 4 from J, leaving 7 bases between them. Germline values: CDR1 LGHDT, CDR2 YNNKEL (reference sequence). CDR3 length: 13 residues. In DNA form, the CDR3 reads TGTGCCAGCAGCCAATTTCGGGCAGATACGCAGTATTTT. It specifies CASSQFRADTQYF.

The chain uses TRBV12-2 and TRBJ2-1; no check of the table's D call, TRBD2, against the DNA was made. TRBV12-2 is described as a pseudogene. CDR3 length equals 17 residues. CDR3 in amino acids: CASRARRAPEGYNEQFF. The CDR3 nucleotides are TGTGCAAGTCGGGCCCGGCGGGCTCCGGAAGGCTACAATGAGCAGTTCTTC.

The chain links TRBV6-2 or TRBV6-3 to TRBJ2-3, with D possibly being TRBD2 (5 bases). Germline CDR1 reads MNHEY; CDR2 reads SVGEGT. The CDR3 is 16 residues long. V lost 6 bases and J 0 bases, leaving 16 bases between the germline ends. The CDR3 loop is CASSDLGLSSTDTQYF. The CDR3, as DNA: TGTGCCAGCAGCGACCTCGGACTGTCGAGCACAGATACGCAGTATTTT.

This clone has only a few counts. The rearrangement joins TRBV19 to TRBJ1-5, with TRBD1 matching 8 bases. This CDR3 has 13 amino acids. CDR1 is LNHDA and CDR2 is SQIVND in the germline V gene (reference sequence). J lost 5 bases, V lost 5 bases, and 2 bases had no gene match. CDR3 DNA: TGTGCCAGTAGTGAGACAGGGGATCAGCCCCAGCATTTT. Translating gives CASSETGDQPQHF.

This chain joins TRBV19 and TRBJ1-1; unclear D gene. CDR3 length equals 13 residues. Looked up from germline, CDR1 is LNHDA and CDR2 is SQIVND (reference sequence). V was cut by 3 bases and J by 9 bases, with 14 bases left in between. In nucleotides, the CDR3 is TGTGCCAGTAGTATCCCCAGCAGACTTAAAGCTTTCTTT. Protein: CASSIPSRLKAFF.

V usage is TRBV5-1 and J usage is TRBJ2-2, with 11 bases matching TRBD2. The CDR3 has 17 amino acids. The trim removed 0 bases at V and 5 bases at J, leaving 6 bases unmatched. Germline CDR1 and CDR2: SGHRS and YFSETQ. The CDR3 reads CASSLGLAGPPTGELFF. In nucleotides, the CDR3 is TGCGCCAGCAGCTTGGGACTAGCGGGGCCCCCAACCGGGGAGCTGTTTTTT.

This clone showed up just a few times. This CDR3 is CASSLVEGVEQYF. The CDR3 DNA follows: TGTGCCAGCAGCTTAGTCGAAGGGGTCGAGCAGTACTTC. V gene TRBV11-2 combines with J gene TRBJ2-7, with D maybe TRBD1 (5 bases). The CDR3 has 13 amino acids. Germline values: CDR1 SGHAT, CDR2 FQNNGV. Trimming stripped 1 base from V and 6 bases from J, with 10 bases between.

The chain uses TRBV9 and TRBJ2-2; 8 nucleotides line up with TRBD1. This CDR3 comprises 14 residues. The germline V gene encodes CDR1 SGDLS and CDR2 YYNGEE. V was clipped by 7 bases and J by 6 bases; unmatched bases: 8. The CDR3 DNA reads TGTGCCAGCGGACAGGGTGGGAGTCCCGGGGAGCTGTTTTTT. Translated: CASGQGGSPGELFF.